The 14 T cell receptor beta chains below were found in one sample sequenced in a study of T cells after yellow fever vaccination. TCRdb called the 5' RACE reads again in MiXCR, with one record for every CDR3 protein. The sample lists 550,000 or so distinct CDR3 sequences, 15% to 20% occurring once. Sequenced material: PBMCs, taken 15 days after the yellow fever booster vaccination. Receptors were obtained from a man in his thirties or forties who received the YFV17D yellow fever vaccine.

The chain recombines TRBV27 with TRBJ2-7; D call uncertain. The CDR3 has 15 residues. CDR1 is MNHEY and CDR2 is SMNVEV in the germline V gene (reference sequence). Between the trimmed V and J ends, which lost 0 bases and 6 bases, there was a span of 15 bases. This CDR3 is CASSLSSRGETEQYF. The CDR3 DNA reads as TGTGCCAGCAGTTTATCGAGCCGAGGCGAGACCGAGCAGTACTTC.

This sequence joins TRBV20-1 and TRBJ2-5; D may be TRBD2 (7 bases). Germline assignment: CDR1 DFQATT and CDR2 SNEGSKA (reference sequence). This CDR3 comprises 12 residues. Deletions cut 0 bases from V and 14 bases from J, with 16 bases between. The CDR3 DNA reads as TGCAGTGCTAGAGATTGGGGGGGCCCCCGTTACTTC. It encodes CSARDWGGPRYF.

Turning to this clonotype: A much more abundant neighbour one base away suggests this may be a read error. The rearrangement links TRBV2 to TRBJ2-7; no clear D. CDR1 and CDR2 from the germline V gene are SNHLY and FYNNEI. This CDR3 contains 11 residues. For the CDR3, the DNA is TGTTCCAGCAGTGAAAACTACGAGCAGTACTTC. Encoded protein: CSSSENYEQYF.

This chain uses TRBV5-1 with TRBJ1-3; 7 nucleotides agree with TRBD1. In germline, CDR1 is SGHRS, CDR2 YFSETQ. The J segment lost 1 base and the V segment lost 4 bases, leaving 5 bases of the junction unmatched. This CDR3 is built from 15 residues. For the CDR3, the DNA is TGCGCCAGCAGCCGCGGGACAGAGTCTGGAAACACCATATATTTT. This sequence encodes CASSRGTESGNTIYF.

This clonotype was seen more than once but under ten times. The chain is built from TRBV27 and TRBJ2-5; D is ambiguous. The CDR3 has 13 residues. Trimming cost V 7 bases and J 0 bases, with 9 bases left between them. Germline V gives CDR1 MNHEY, CDR2 SMNVEV (reference sequence). The CDR3: CASMQANQETQYF. The DNA for the CDR3 is TGTGCCAGCATGCAGGCCAACCAAGAGACCCAGTACTTC.

This clonotype came up a few times. The V gene is TRBV14, the J gene TRBJ2-2; unclear D gene. V lost 0 bases and J 5 bases, leaving 7 bases between the germline ends. This CDR3 is built from 14 residues. Germline V gene data show CDR1 as SGHDN and CDR2 as FVKESK. CDR3 sequence (DNA): TGTGCCAGCAGCCAAGAAGTCTTTACCGGGGAGCTGTTTTTT. This encodes CASSQEVFTGELFF.

The chain joins TRBV29-1 to TRBJ2-5; D is undetermined. The CDR3 length is 10 residues. Germline values: CDR1 SQVTM, CDR2 ANQGSEA. Trimming removed 7 bases at V and 6 bases at J, with 9 bases between. CDR3 coding DNA: TGCAGCGCCCAAGCCAAGACCCAGTACTTC. This encodes CSAQAKTQYF.

This clonotype has at least ten counts. The CDR3 is CATSRVASGSSGANVLTF. The CDR3 DNA is TGTGCCACCAGCAGAGTTGCGAGCGGGAGCTCTGGGGCCAACGTCCTGACTTTC. This rearrangement joins TRBV15 to TRBJ2-6, with 8 bases that match TRBD2. Per the germline V gene, CDR1 is LNHNV and CDR2 is YYDKDF (reference sequence). Losses at the gene ends were 1 base for V and 0 bases for J; bases not matched to a gene: 5. This CDR3 spans 18 amino acids.

This chain links TRBV28 with TRBJ2-3; the D gene is possibly TRBD2 (7 bases). Looked up from germline, CDR1 is MDHEN and CDR2 is SYDVKM. The CDR3 length is 16 residues. V was shortened by 1 base and J by 1 base, with 12 bases between the two germline ends. CDR3 DNA: TGTGCCAGCAGTTTATTCGGGGGGCTAGGCACAGATACGCAGTATTTT. It codes for CASSLFGGLGTDTQYF.

V gene TRBV27 combines with J gene TRBJ1-2; 8 bases align to TRBD1. CDR3 length: 14 amino acids. The germline gives CDR1 MNHEY, CDR2 SMNVEV (reference sequence). With 3 bases clipped from V and 7 bases from J, the junction kept 7 bases outside the gene matches. CDR3 region: CASSLTDRVSGYTF. CDR3 in DNA: TGTGCCAGCAGTTTGACGGACAGGGTTAGTGGCTACACCTTC.

This clonotype was seen a few times. V and J are TRBV2 and TRBJ2-7; D remains ambiguous. In germline, CDR1 is SNHLY, CDR2 FYNNEI. The V and J ends lost 3 bases and 4 bases respectively, with 7 bases between them. The CDR3 consists of 12 residues. In nucleotides, the CDR3 is TGTGCCAGCAGTGAGACGCCTTACGAGCAGTACTTC. It codes for CASSETPYEQYF. Combining the CDR3 with reference TRBV2 and TRBJ2-7 gives the whole variable domain EPEVTQTPSHQVTQMGQEVILRCVPISNHLYFYWYRQILGQKVEFLVSFYNNEISEKSEIFDDQFSVERPDGSNFTLKIRSTKLEDSAMYFCASSETPYEQYFGPGTRLTVT.

J is TRBJ2-1 and V is TRBV29-1; D is possibly TRBD1 (5 bases). This CDR3 is 13 amino acids long. CDR1 and CDR2 (germline): SQVTM, ANQGSEA. The germline V and J ends were trimmed by 1 base and 10 bases, with 14 bases remaining between them. The CDR3 here is CSVEGGRGREQFF. The DNA for the CDR3 is TGCAGCGTTGAAGGGGGCCGCGGTAGGGAGCAGTTCTTC.

The sample holds a few counts of this clonotype. The genes are TRBV15 and TRBJ2-2; D not resolved. The CDR3 has 14 residues. CDR1 LNHNV and CDR2 YYDKDF come from the germline V gene (reference sequence). V shed 8 bases and J shed 4 bases, with 14 bases lying between them. The CDR3 spells CATGLAGSTGELFF. CDR3 in DNA: TGTGCCACCGGTTTGGCAGGCTCCACCGGGGAGCTGTTTTTT.

This chain connects TRBV12-3 or TRBV12-4 to TRBJ2-3; TRBD2 matches at 10 bases. Trimming at V came to 7 bases and at J to 2 bases, leaving 9 bases not matched to a gene. The CDR3 is made up of 16 amino acids. The CDR3 DNA is TGTGCCAGCACCAGGCAACTAGCGGGATTCACAGATACGCAGTATTTT. Residues: CASTRQLAGFTDTQYF.